This entry lists 20 T cell receptor beta chains sequenced from one sample in a study of cytomegalovirus exposure and HLA in healthy donors. It was with 60 Vbeta and 13 Jbeta primers that the PCR ran. Profiling relied on immunoSEQ multiplex PCR, and the TCRdb table lists in-frame clones only, not all of them. The sample shows some 170,000 clones, 70% to 90% of them seen only once. Sequenced input: PBMCs. The receptors were sampled from a woman in her twenties or thirties in good health and CMV-seropositive.

V and J are TRBV6-1 and TRBJ1-1; perhaps TRBD1 as D (5 bases). In germline, CDR1 is MNHNS, CDR2 SASEGT. Trimming left V 2 bases short and J 2 bases short, with 12 bases between. The CDR3 is 15 amino acids. For the CDR3, the DNA is TGTGCCAGCAGTGAACAGGGCCGGCCTAACACTGAAGCTTTCTTT. It translates to CASSEQGRPNTEAFF.

The J gene is TRBJ1-2, the V gene TRBV28; TRBD1 is a possible D gene (5 bases). V was shortened by 7 bases and J by 6 bases, with 21 bases between the two germline ends. CDR3 length: 15 residues. The germline V gene encodes CDR1 MDHEN and CDR2 SYDVKM. The CDR3 here is CASNLPSRTHHGYTF. The CDR3 coding sequence is TGTGCCAGCAACTTACCATCCAGGACACACCATGGCTACACCTTC.

This chain links TRBV30 with TRBJ2-3, with D perhaps TRBD2 (5 bases). Germline CDR1 GTSNPN, CDR2 SVGIG (reference sequence). This CDR3 is 15 amino acids long. Trimming pared 2 bases from V and 4 bases from J, leaving 16 bases between. The CDR3, as DNA: TGTGCCTGGAGTCCGGAGGCCCAATGGGCAGATACGCAGTATTTT. Translated: CAWSPEAQWADTQYF.

Points on this clone: Without the conserved terminal phenylalanine or tryptophan, this CDR3 likely stems from a read error. The DNA is omitted, as the CDR3 cannot be located on it reliably, and the CDR3 follows TCRdb's listing. V gene TRBV15 combines with J gene TRBJ2-7; the table calls TRBD2, which could not be checked here. The length of the CDR3 is 9 amino acids, counting both ends. CDR1 LNHNV and CDR2 YYDKDF come from the germline V gene (reference sequence). Here the CDR3 reads CATRTEPEG.

This clone has more than one count but fewer than ten. CDR3 sequence (DNA): TGTGCCAGCAGCTCCCAAAGGGAGTTCGGCTTACTGCAGTACTTC. This translates into CASSSQREFGLLQYF. The V gene is TRBV5-5, the J gene TRBJ2-7, with D possibly TRBD2 on 5 matching bases. Per germline, CDR1 SGHKS and CDR2 YYEKEE (reference sequence). Trimming cost V 3 bases and J 9 bases, with 22 bases left between them. CDR3 size: 15 residues. Supplemented by reference TRBV5-5 and TRBJ2-7, the full variable domain reads DAGVTQSPTHLIKTRGQQVTLRCSPISGHKSVSWYQQVLGQGPQFIFQYYEKEERGRGNFPDRFSARQFPNYSSELNVNALLLGDSALYLCASSSQREFGLLQYFGPGTRLTVT.

The chain uses TRBV7-3 and TRBJ2-6; 9 bases line up with TRBD1. V lost 5 bases, J lost 4 bases, and 12 bases stayed unmatched. The CDR3 length is 18 residues. Germline CDR1 reads SGHTA; CDR2 reads FQGTGA. This CDR3 is CASSRTGTGTRGANVLTF. The CDR3 nucleotides read TGTGCCAGCAGCCGCACCGGGACAGGGACTCGGGGGGCCAACGTCCTGACTTTC.

The chain uses TRBV7-2 and TRBJ2-1; 7 bases map to TRBD2. CDR3 length: 14 residues. The trim removed 1 base at V and 10 bases at J, leaving 7 bases unmatched. CDR1 is SGHTA, CDR2 FQGNSA, per germline. CDR3 nucleotide sequence: TGTGCCAGCAGCTTAGTGGTTAGCGGGCTGGAGCAGTTCTTC. Translated: CASSLVVSGLEQFF.

V and J are TRBV6-5 and TRBJ2-7; 7 bases fit TRBD1. Germline-derived CDR1 and CDR2 are MNHEY and SVGAGI. With V trimmed by 4 bases and J by 2 bases, 5 bases remained unmatched. The CDR3 runs to 14 residues. The CDR3 region is CASSLYRGAYEQYF. In nucleotides, the CDR3 is TGTGCCAGCAGTTTATACAGGGGAGCCTACGAGCAGTACTTC.

V and J are TRBV6-5 and TRBJ1-5, with a tentative D call TRBD1 (6 bases). V lost 0 bases, J lost 4 bases, and 13 bases lay in between. In germline, CDR1 is MNHEY, CDR2 SVGAGI. There are 16 residues in the CDR3. CDR3 sequence reads: CASSYSAGRGNQPQHF. CDR3 DNA: TGTGCCAGCAGTTACTCGGCCGGAAGGGGGAATCAGCCCCAGCATTTT.

A word on this clone: An end of the junction does not agree with germline; a read error may underlie this. The chain is built from TRBV6-6 and TRBJ1-1; D remains ambiguous. There are 12 residues in the CDR3. Germline assignment: CDR1 MNHNY and CDR2 SVGAGI (reference sequence). This CDR3 is CASSLPGPAGFF. The CDR3 DNA reads TGTGCCAGCAGTTTACCGGGCCCAGCGGGGTTTTTC.

The V call is TRBV30, the J call TRBJ1-3; D not resolved. This CDR3 has 12 residues. The V end lost 0 bases, the J end lost 8 bases, and 8 bases lay between the germline ends. Germline V gene sequence: CDR1 GTSNPN, CDR2 SVGIG (reference sequence). CDR3 loop: CAWSVSVYTIYF. The CDR3 DNA reads TGTGCCTGGAGTGTGAGCGTGTACACCATATATTTT. Full variable domain (remainder filled in from reference TRBV30 and TRBJ1-3): SQTIHQWPATLVQPVGSPLSLECTVEGTSNPNLYWYRQAAGRGLQLLFYSVGIGQISSEVPQNLSASRPQDRQFILSSKKLLLSDSGFYLCAWSVSVYTIYFGEGSWLTVV.

The chain's CDR3 is CASKVKLAGGRGTDTQYF. CDR3 coding DNA: TGTGCCAGCAAAGTTAAACTAGCGGGGGGTCGGGGCACAGATACGCAGTATTTT. The chain carries TRBV6-4 and TRBJ2-3; 12 nucleotides align to TRBD2. This CDR3 comprises 18 residues. J lost 1 base, V lost 7 bases, and 12 bases had no gene match. Germline V gene data show CDR1 as MRHNA and CDR2 as SNTAGT.

V and J are TRBV5-1 and TRBJ1-3; D not certain. V lost 1 base and J 0 bases, leaving 11 bases between the germline ends. The CDR3 consists of 16 residues. CDR1 SGHRS and CDR2 YFSETQ come from the germline V gene. CDR3 in amino acids: CASSLRPQSSGNTIYF. The CDR3 DNA is TGCGCCAGCAGCTTGCGACCACAGAGCTCTGGAAACACCATATATTTT.

V gene TRBV4-2 combines with J gene TRBJ2-5, with D possibly being TRBD2 (5 bases). The CDR3 spans 14 residues. The V gene's germline CDR1 is LGHNA and CDR2 YNFKEQ. Trimming removed 0 bases at V and 2 bases at J, with 7 bases between. The CDR3 coding sequence is TGTGCCAGCAGCCAAGAACTAGGGCAAGAGACCCAGTACTTC. This encodes CASSQELGQETQYF.

This chain uses TRBV18 with TRBJ1-2, with D tentatively TRBD1 (6 bases). The CDR3 extends over 14 amino acids. V was clipped by 5 bases and J by 5 bases, with 15 bases between them. Germline CDR1 reads KGHSH; CDR2 reads LQKENI. The DNA for the CDR3 is TGTGCCAGCTCAACCCGGGACACCCTTTATGGCTACACCTTC. It yields the protein CASSTRDTLYGYTF. Looking up the rest from reference TRBV18 and TRBJ1-2 gives the full variable domain: NAGVMQNPRHLVRRRGQEARLRCSPMKGHSHVYWYRQLPEEGLKFMVYLQKENIIDESGMPKERFSAEFPKEGPSILRIQQVVRGDSAAYFCASSTRDTLYGYTFGSGTRLTVV.

This sequence joins TRBV5-4 and TRBJ2-5; 15 bases fit TRBD2. V gave up 5 bases and J gave up 3 bases; unmatched junction bases: 2. Germline V gene lookup returns CDR1 SGHNT and CDR2 YYREEE (reference sequence). The CDR3 sequence is 15 residues long. The chain's CDR3 is CASRRTSGGEETQYF. The CDR3 nucleotides are TGTGCCAGCAGACGGACTAGCGGGGGGGAAGAGACCCAGTACTTC. The full variable domain, rest sourced from reference TRBV5-4 and TRBJ2-5, is ETGVTQSPTHLIKTRGQQVTLRCSSQSGHNTVSWYQQALGQGPQFIFQYYREEENGRGNFPPRFSGLQFPNYSSELNVNALELDDSALYLCASRRTSGGEETQYFGPGTRLLVL.

The chain combines TRBV5-5 with TRBJ2-1; the D gene is possibly TRBD2 (5 bases). The CDR3 is 12 amino acids. V lost 1 base, J lost 11 bases, and 10 bases lay in between. Germline CDR1 SGHKS, CDR2 YYEKEE (reference sequence). The DNA for the CDR3 is TGTGCCAGCAGCTTGACCGAGCGGCAGCAGTTCTTC. Protein product: CASSLTERQQFF.

V is TRBV18 and J is TRBJ1-2, with D tentatively TRBD1 (5 bases). This CDR3 has 15 amino acids. The germline gives CDR1 KGHSH, CDR2 LQKENI. Trimming removed 3 bases from V and 4 bases from J, with 15 bases in between. The CDR3 DNA is TGTGCCAGCTCACCCCAACCAGGGTCGGCCTATGGCTACACCTTC. It yields the protein CASSPQPGSAYGYTF. Combining the CDR3 with reference TRBV18 and TRBJ1-2 gives the whole variable domain NAGVMQNPRHLVRRRGQEARLRCSPMKGHSHVYWYRQLPEEGLKFMVYLQKENIIDESGMPKERFSAEFPKEGPSILRIQQVVRGDSAAYFCASSPQPGSAYGYTFGSGTRLTVV.

This chain links TRBV2 with TRBJ1-2; 7 bases fit TRBD1. V was clipped by 9 bases and J by 8 bases; unmatched bases: 12. Germline V gene sequence: CDR1 SNHLY, CDR2 FYNNEI. This CDR3 spans 13 amino acids. CDR3 DNA: TGTGCCAGTGTGGACAGGCAAGCAGGAGGCTACACCTTC. Protein: CASVDRQAGGYTF.

The rearrangement links TRBV27 to TRBJ1-4, with 8 bases aligning to TRBD1. Germline values: CDR1 MNHEY, CDR2 SMNVEV (reference sequence). After removal of 4 bases from V and 8 bases from J, the junction contained 6 bases not matched to a gene. CDR3 length: 14 amino acids. In DNA, the CDR3 is TGTGCCAGCAGTTCGGACAGGGATCGGGAAAAACTGTTTTTT. It specifies CASSSDRDREKLFF. The entire variable domain, with the rest obtained from reference TRBV27 and TRBJ1-4, is as follows: EAQVTQNPRYLITVTGKKLTVTCSQNMNHEYMSWYRQDPGLGLRQIYYSMNVEVTDKGDVPEGYKVSRKEKRNFPLILESPSPNQTSLYFCASSSDRDREKLFFGSGTQLSVL.